The present TCR beta chain was sequenced within a study of CD8 T cells in Susac syndrome. Per germline, CDR1 MNHEY and CDR2 SVGEGT. The CDR3 has 15 amino acids. General observations from the study: It was acknowledged by the study that relatively few individuals were included in its TCR sequencing and HLA analysis.

This clonotype appeared once. The antigen remains unidentified. Relative to the germline gene, one junction end is altered; a read error may explain this. The RNA input was roughly 0.45 to 1 ug, and it was reverse transcribed with random hexamers. Using its own MiXCR run on the immunoSEQ multiplex PCR reads, TCRdb lists one record per CDR3 protein. The sample gives approximately 130,000 distinct CDR3 sequences, around nine tenths of which show up once; approximately 0.24% is in the top ten. Negative isolation was applied to CD8+ and CD4+ T cells, and FACS enrichment was applied to TEMRA cells. The sample comprised CD8+ T cells from PBMCs. The J gene is TRBJ2-1, the V gene TRBV6-2 or TRBV6-3; TRBD2 aligns across 10 bases. This sequence was found in a human donor with multiple sclerosis. The chain's CDR3 is CASTYSGTSVGEQFF. The DNA of the CDR3 is TGTGCCAGCACTTACTCGGGGACTAGCGTGGGTGAGCAGTTCTTC.